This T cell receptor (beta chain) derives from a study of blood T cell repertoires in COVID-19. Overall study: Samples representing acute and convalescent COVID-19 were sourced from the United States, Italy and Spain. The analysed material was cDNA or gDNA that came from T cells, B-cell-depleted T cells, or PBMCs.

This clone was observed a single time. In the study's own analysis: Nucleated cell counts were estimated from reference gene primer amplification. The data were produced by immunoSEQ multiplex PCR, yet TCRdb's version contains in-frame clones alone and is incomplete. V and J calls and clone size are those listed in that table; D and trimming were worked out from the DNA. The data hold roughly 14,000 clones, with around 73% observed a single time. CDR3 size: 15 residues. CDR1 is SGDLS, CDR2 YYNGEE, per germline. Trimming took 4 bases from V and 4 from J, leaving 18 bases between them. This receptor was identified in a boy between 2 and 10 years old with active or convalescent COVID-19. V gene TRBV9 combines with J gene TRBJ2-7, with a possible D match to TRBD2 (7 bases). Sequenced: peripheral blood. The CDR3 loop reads CASSKTVGRGYEQYF. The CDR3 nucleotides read TGTGCCAGCAGCAAAACCGTAGGGAGGGGGTACGAGCAGTACTTC.